The TCR beta chain described here comes from a study of chemoradiotherapy in HPV16-positive cancers. General study results and limits: HPV-responsive T-cell expansion during chemoradiotherapy was linked to improved recurrence-free survival in HPV16-positive patients.

Germline loops: CDR1 SEHNR, CDR2 FQNEAQ (reference sequence). The germline V and J ends were trimmed by 0 bases and 5 bases, with 11 bases remaining between them. The CDR3 totals 15 residues. The protocol was immunoSEQ multiplex PCR, while the TCRdb copy is restricted to in-frame clones and leaves out a portion. The sample lists 600 to 700 clones, about 88% occurring once. Over chemoradiotherapy, repertoires were sampled more than once. As to this clone: Antigen unknown.

The chain has TRBV7-9 and TRBJ1-5; maybe TRBD1 (5 bases). This sample comprised tumor tissue, obtained from a patient who underwent chemoradiotherapy. This receptor was identified in a human donor with HPV-associated anogenital cancer. The CDR3 loop reads CASSLAGADYQPQHF. The DNA of the CDR3 is TGTGCCAGCAGCTTAGCAGGGGCGGACTATCAGCCCCAGCATTTT.